Listed here are 10 T cell receptor beta chains from one sample, sequenced in a study of blood T cell repertoires in COVID-19. Repertoires were generated with immunoSEQ multiplex PCR, while TCRdb's copy carries only in-frame clones and drops some. The table lists 90,000 to 150,000 clones, around 89% of them singletons. Sequencing was carried out using peripheral blood. The receptors were gathered from a human donor with acute or convalescent COVID-19. The donor label of this sample is uncertain.

This sequence joins TRBV6-5 and TRBJ1-2; 7 bases fit TRBD1. V lost 2 bases to trimming and J lost 5 bases; unmatched junction nucleotides: 8. Germline V gene data show CDR1 as MNHEY and CDR2 as SVGAGI. The CDR3 totals 15 residues. CDR3 sequence reads: CASSYADREGYGYTF. CDR3 nucleotides: TGTGCCAGCAGTTACGCCGACAGGGAAGGGTATGGCTACACCTTC.

This chain joins TRBV5-6 and TRBJ2-1, with TRBD2 matching 8 bases. The germline V gene encodes CDR1 SGHDT and CDR2 YYEEEE. The CDR3 is 14 amino acids. Trimming removed 2 bases from V and 8 bases from J; junction bases left unmatched: 6. The CDR3, as DNA: TGTGCCAGCAGCTTCTTCGGGAGGGCCGATGAGCAGTTCTTC. Amino acids: CASSFFGRADEQFF.

The rearrangement uses TRBV24-1 and TRBJ2-5; D might be TRBD1 (6 bases). With 4 bases removed from V and 2 bases from J, the gap between germline ends came to 10 bases. The CDR3 runs 14 residues. Germline-derived CDR1 and CDR2 are KGHDR and SFDVKD. The CDR3 reads CATSDPGQQETQYF. As DNA, the CDR3 is TGTGCCACCAGTGACCCGGGACAACAAGAGACCCAGTACTTC.

The chain recombines TRBV7-9 with TRBJ2-1, with 10 bases matching TRBD2. Germline CDR1 reads SEHNR; CDR2 reads FQNEAQ (reference sequence). The CDR3 spans 21 residues. The J segment lost 0 bases and the V segment lost 5 bases, leaving 19 bases of the junction unmatched. In DNA form, the CDR3 reads TGTGCCAGCAGCAAAGAAGCGGGGTTCGGACTAGCGGAACACTCCTACAATGAGCAGTTCTTC. It encodes CASSKEAGFGLAEHSYNEQFF.

The rearrangement joins TRBV5-4 to TRBJ2-2; D might be TRBD2 (5 bases). Germline CDR1 and CDR2: SGHNT and YYREEE (reference sequence). The CDR3 is 18 residues long. The CDR3 loop is CATIPPSSDWRRAGELFF. In DNA, the CDR3 is TGTGCGACAATACCCCCCAGCTCTGACTGGAGGCGGGCCGGGGAGCTGTTTTTT.

The V and J genes are TRBV5-1 and TRBJ1-2; the D gene is possibly TRBD1 (6 bases). Germline V gene data show CDR1 as SGHRS and CDR2 as YFSETQ. This CDR3 contains 15 residues. Trimming pared 0 bases from V and 4 bases from J, leaving 13 bases between. The CDR3: CASSLEGGARYGYTF. The CDR3, as DNA: TGCGCCAGCAGCTTGGAAGGGGGGGCGCGCTATGGCTACACCTTC.

This rearrangement joins TRBV3-1 (or the pseudogene TRBV3-2) to TRBJ2-1, with 11 bases matching TRBD2. Germline loops: CDR1 LGHDT, CDR2 YNNKEL (reference sequence). The CDR3 consists of 16 residues. V lost 4 bases and J lost 4; bases outside the gene matches: 6. The CDR3 protein is CASSLNPSGGYNEQFF. CDR3 DNA sequence: TGTGCCAGCAGCCTGAACCCTAGCGGGGGGTACAATGAGCAGTTCTTC.

The chain employs TRBV27 and TRBJ2-7; TRBD1 agrees at 8 bases. Germline lookup yields CDR1 MNHEY and CDR2 SMNVEV (reference sequence). The V and J ends lost 4 bases and 1 base, in that order; junction bases with no gene match: 6. There are 15 residues in the CDR3. This CDR3 reads CASSSRGTGSYEQYF. CDR3 coding DNA: TGTGCCAGCAGTTCCAGGGGGACAGGTTCCTACGAGCAGTACTTC.

This clone was detected once. The gene calls are TRBV4-2 and TRBJ1-5; D remains ambiguous. CDR1 and CDR2 (germline): LGHNA, YNFKEQ. The CDR3 covers 13 residues. Deletions cut 4 bases from V and 7 bases from J, with 11 bases between. CDR3 DNA sequence: TGTGCCAGCAGCCTTAGTGAGGGCCAGCCCCAGCATTTT. Translated, it gives CASSLSEGQPQHF.

This rearrangement joins TRBV27 to TRBJ1-2; TRBD1 aligns across 10 bases. There are 15 residues in the CDR3. Germline loops: CDR1 MNHEY, CDR2 SMNVEV (reference sequence). Unmatched junction bases numbered 0, after V lost 2 bases and J lost 0 bases. In nucleotides, the CDR3 is TGTGCCAGCAGTTTAGGACAGGGGGCTAACTATGGCTACACCTTC. Translation gives CASSLGQGANYGYTF.